What follows are 19 T cell receptor beta chains derived from one specimen sequenced in a study of PD-L1 blockade in urothelial cancer. Sequenced by immunoSEQ multiplex PCR; TCRdb stores in-frame clones only, minus some. Here the sample spans 48,000 or so clones, around 88% being singletons. The time point here: pretreatment peripheral blood. Here the sequenced sample was PBMCs, taken around atezolizumab (anti-PD-L1) treatment. These TCRs come from a woman in her sixties with urothelial cancer.

The V call is TRBV15, the J call TRBJ2-7; 7 bases line up with TRBD2. This CDR3 region has 15 residues. Germline V gene lookup returns CDR1 LNHNV and CDR2 YYDKDF (reference sequence). V was clipped by 4 bases and J by 3 bases; unmatched bases: 9. The CDR3 DNA reads as TGTGCCACCAGCAACCCGACTAGCCGACGCTACGAGCAGTACTTC. Its protein is CATSNPTSRRYEQYF.

The V gene is TRBV19, the J gene TRBJ1-5, with D possibly being TRBD1 (5 bases). The CDR3 runs to 13 residues. Germline CDR1 reads LNHDA; CDR2 reads SQIVND (reference sequence). V lost 3 bases and J lost 7, with 10 bases in between. The CDR3 DNA reads TGTGCCAGTAGTATTAGGAGGGACCAGCCCCAGCATTTT. Its protein product is CASSIRRDQPQHF.

CDR3 sequence: CASSPTGTDGGEAFF. The CDR3 nucleotides are TGTGCCAGCAGCCCAACTGGGACAGACGGGGGTGAAGCTTTCTTT. The chain recombines TRBV11-3 with TRBJ1-1; 7 positions agree with TRBD1. CDR3 length equals 15 residues. The ends lost 5 bases at V and 7 bases at J; junction bases unmatched: 13. CDR1 and CDR2 (germline): SGHNT, YENEEA.

The rearrangement joins TRBV5-1 to TRBJ2-5, with D perhaps matching TRBD2 (5 bases). Trimming stripped 4 bases from V and 5 bases from J, with 12 bases between. The CDR3 runs 13 residues. Germline V lookup: CDR1 SGHRS, CDR2 YFSETQ. CDR3 nucleotides: TGCGCCAGCAGCCTGGGAGCCGGGGAGACCCAGTACTTC. Its translation is CASSLGAGETQYF. Together with reference TRBV5-1 and TRBJ2-5, the CDR3 gives the full variable domain: KAGVTQTPRYLIKTRGQQVTLSCSPISGHRSVSWYQQTPGQGLQFLFEYFSETQRNKGNFPGRFSGRQFSNSRSEMNVSTLELGDSALYLCASSLGAGETQYFGPGTRLLVL.

The J gene is TRBJ1-5, the V gene TRBV27, with 8 bases identical to TRBD1. The V gene's germline CDR1 is MNHEY and CDR2 SMNVEV (reference sequence). Losses at the gene ends were 7 bases for V and 1 base for J; bases not matched to a gene: 6. There are 15 residues in the CDR3. In nucleotides, the CDR3 is TGTGCCAGCAAATTTACAGGGGGGAGCAATCAGCCCCAGCATTTT. Translated: CASKFTGGSNQPQHF.

J is TRBJ2-3 and V is TRBV5-1; 12 bases agree with TRBD2. J was trimmed by 6 bases and V by 0 bases; bases with no gene match: 14. The CDR3 runs to 19 residues. The germline CDR1 and CDR2 sequences are SGHRS and YFSETQ. The CDR3 reads CASSLVLAGGSTLMDTQYF. Written as DNA, the CDR3 is TGCGCCAGCAGCTTGGTGCTAGCGGGGGGGTCCACTCTAATGGATACGCAGTATTTT.

The gene calls are TRBV12-2 and TRBJ2-7; TRBD1, as called in the table, went unchecked against the DNA. TRBV12-2 is labeled a pseudogene. The CDR3 consists of 17 residues. Here the CDR3 DNA reads TGTGCAAGTCGCTTAGGAGACACTCCGTTGAGCTCCTACGAGCAGTACTTC. This codes for CASRLGDTPLSSYEQYF.

The rearrangement uses TRBV5-6 and TRBJ2-3, with D possibly matching TRBD2 (6 bases). Germline CDR1 and CDR2: SGHDT and YYEEEE. The CDR3 is 14 amino acids. Trimming stripped 0 bases from V and 5 bases from J, with 10 bases between. DNA of the CDR3: TGTGCCAGCAGCTTGGTACTAGCCGAAGATACGCAGTATTTT. Translated, it gives CASSLVLAEDTQYF.

The gene calls are TRBV18 and TRBJ1-1; D is uncertain. The V end was cut by 1 base, the J end by 0 bases, with 12 bases between. Germline CDR1 is KGHSH and CDR2 is LQKENI. This CDR3 has 16 residues. The CDR3 nucleotides read TGTGCCAGCTCACCACTCGATACAGCTATGAACACTGAAGCTTTCTTT. Encoded protein: CASSPLDTAMNTEAFF. Using reference TRBV18 and TRBJ1-1 for the parts outside the CDR3, the full variable domain is NAGVMQNPRHLVRRRGQEARLRCSPMKGHSHVYWYRQLPEEGLKFMVYLQKENIIDESGMPKERFSAEFPKEGPSILRIQQVVRGDSAAYFCASSPLDTAMNTEAFFGQGTRLTVV.

The chain links TRBV18 to TRBJ1-3, with D possibly TRBD1 on 5 matching bases. In germline, CDR1 is KGHSH, CDR2 LQKENI. V gave up 4 bases and J gave up 2 bases, with 12 bases separating them. This CDR3 has 15 amino acids. The CDR3 is CASSQTVSTGNTIYF. CDR3 nucleotide sequence: TGTGCCAGCTCACAGACAGTGTCTACTGGAAACACCATATATTTT.

The chain joins TRBV4-2 to TRBJ1-1; D unclear. The CDR3 runs to 14 residues. The germline gives CDR1 LGHNA, CDR2 YNFKEQ. Trimming shortened V by 0 bases and J by 1 base, and 6 bases separated the two germline ends. For the CDR3, the DNA is TGTGCCAGCAGCCAAGAGGGCAGGAACACTGAAGCTTTCTTT. Its translation: CASSQEGRNTEAFF.

This clone was observed a single time. The chain combines TRBV11-3 with TRBJ1-1; 10 bases are shared with TRBD1. Germline-derived CDR1 and CDR2 are SGHNT and YENEEA. CDR3 length: 17 residues. With 3 bases clipped from V and 2 bases from J, the junction kept 9 bases outside the gene matches. The DNA for the CDR3 is TGTGCCAGCAGCTTCGGGACAGGGGCCAACTACAACACTGAAGCTTTCTTT. Translation gives CASSFGTGANYNTEAFF.

The genes are TRBV10-3 and TRBJ1-5, with D tentatively TRBD1 (5 bases). Germline loops: CDR1 ENHRY, CDR2 SYGVKD. V lost 4 bases and J lost 4, with 11 bases in between. The CDR3 spans 14 residues. CDR3 amino acids: CAISGQGGNQPQHF. The CDR3 nucleotides read TGTGCCATCAGTGGGCAGGGCGGTAATCAGCCCCAGCATTTT.

This clone was seen a single time. This chain connects TRBV7-2 to TRBJ1-2; D gene ambiguous. This CDR3 contains 14 residues. Between the trimmed V and J ends, which lost 1 base and 8 bases, there was a span of 14 bases. Germline V lookup: CDR1 SGHTA, CDR2 FQGNSA. The CDR3 loop reads CASSLGAGRIGYTF. The CDR3 DNA reads as TGTGCCAGCAGCTTAGGGGCAGGCCGTATCGGCTACACCTTC. Variable domain in full (rest from reference TRBV7-2 and TRBJ1-2): GAGVSQSPSNKVTEKGKDVELRCDPISGHTALYWYRQSLGQGLEFLIYFQGNSAPDKSGLPSDRFSAERTGGSVSTLTIQRTQQEDSAVYLCASSLGAGRIGYTFGSGTRLTVV.

The J gene is TRBJ2-2, the V gene TRBV7-9; the match to TRBD2 covers 12 bases. Germline CDR1 reads SEHNR; CDR2 reads FQNEAQ (reference sequence). The V gene end was trimmed by 6 bases and the J gene end by 4 bases; junction bases not matched to a gene: 6. The CDR3 spans 16 residues. The CDR3 nucleotides read TGTGCCAGCAGTCGGACTAGCGGGACTGGCACCGGGGAGCTGTTTTTT. Its protein is CASSRTSGTGTGELFF. Supplemented by reference TRBV7-9 and TRBJ2-2, the full variable domain reads DTGVSQNPRHKITKRGQNVTFRCDPISEHNRLYWYRQTLGQGPEFLTYFQNEAQLEKSRLLSDRFSAERPKGSFSTLEIQRTEQGDSAMYLCASSRTSGTGTGELFFGEGSRLTVL.

The CDR3 DNA follows: TGTGCCAGCAGCTTGGAGAAAAAAGGGGAACGGGGCTACACCTTC. Protein product: CASSLEKKGERGYTF. The chain has TRBV5-4 and TRBJ1-2; perhaps TRBD1 as D (5 bases). V dropped 0 bases and J dropped 8 bases, with 17 bases sitting between them. The CDR3 extends over 15 amino acids. Germline V lookup: CDR1 SGHNT, CDR2 YYREEE (reference sequence).

The J gene is TRBJ2-5, the V gene TRBV19, with 7 bases identical to TRBD1. The germline V gene has CDR1 LNHDA and CDR2 SQIVND (reference sequence). The CDR3 spans 13 residues. V gave up 6 bases and J gave up 4 bases; unmatched junction bases: 5. This CDR3 is CASRLQGRETQYF. In DNA form, the CDR3 reads TGTGCCAGTAGACTACAGGGGCGAGAGACCCAGTACTTC. Variable domain in full (rest from reference TRBV19 and TRBJ2-5): DGGITQSPKYLFRKEGQNVTLSCEQNLNHDAMYWYRQDPGQGLRLIYYSQIVNDFQKGDIAEGYSVSREKKESFPLTVTSAQKNPTAFYLCASRLQGRETQYFGPGTRLLVL.

The rearrangement uses TRBV5-4 and TRBJ2-7, with 8 bases matching TRBD2. Unmatched junction bases numbered 9, after V lost 0 bases and J lost 4 bases. Germline CDR1 SGHNT, CDR2 YYREEE (reference sequence). The CDR3 spans 16 residues. CDR3 region: CASSLGRAGARYEQYF. The CDR3 DNA reads as TGTGCCAGCAGCTTGGGTCGAGCGGGAGCCCGGTACGAGCAGTACTTC.

The chain links TRBV28 to TRBJ2-1; 16 positions match TRBD2. From germline, CDR1 is MDHEN and CDR2 SYDVKM. CDR3 length: 16 residues. The ends lost 6 bases at V and 2 bases at J; junction bases unmatched: 1. The CDR3 coding sequence is TGTGCCAGCAGGGGGACTAGCGGGAGGGCCTACAATGAGCAGTTCTTC. This codes for CASRGTSGRAYNEQFF.